This T cell receptor beta chain emerged from a study of a mutant IDH1 vaccine in newly diagnosed glioma. Study-wide background: Across weeks 1, 3, 5, 7, 11, 15, 19 and 23, patients received a vaccination each time, eight in all. Vaccines began 4-6 weeks after radiotherapy alone, or with temozolomide cycles. The earlier regimen, radiotherapy, temozolomide, or both, was most often both.

The time point: week 23, last vaccination. Vaccination comprised doses that each held 300 ug of mutant IDH1 20-mer peptide, plus topical imiquimod. Astrocytomas that were new, WHO grade 3 or 4, IDH1-mutant and ATRX-lost were present in the donors. As concerns this clone: Its antigen is as yet unknown.

TCRdb's table, derived via immunoSEQ multiplex PCR, lists solely in-frame clones and lacks some. In the table there are roughly 40,000 clones, around 93% of which are singletons. V shed 1 base and J shed 1 base, with 11 bases lying between them. CDR3 length: 15 amino acids. Germline CDR1 reads SGHNT; CDR2 reads YENEEA. This clonotype originated in a man aged 50 to 59 with glioma. The rearrangement joins TRBV11-3 to TRBJ2-7; a possible D gene is TRBD2 (6 bases). Sequenced material: PBMCs, taken from a glioma patient whose treatment included an IDH1 peptide vaccine. The CDR3 region is CASSLGGDLSYEQYF. CDR3 bases: TGTGCCAGCAGCTTAGGGGGGGACCTATCCTACGAGCAGTACTTC.